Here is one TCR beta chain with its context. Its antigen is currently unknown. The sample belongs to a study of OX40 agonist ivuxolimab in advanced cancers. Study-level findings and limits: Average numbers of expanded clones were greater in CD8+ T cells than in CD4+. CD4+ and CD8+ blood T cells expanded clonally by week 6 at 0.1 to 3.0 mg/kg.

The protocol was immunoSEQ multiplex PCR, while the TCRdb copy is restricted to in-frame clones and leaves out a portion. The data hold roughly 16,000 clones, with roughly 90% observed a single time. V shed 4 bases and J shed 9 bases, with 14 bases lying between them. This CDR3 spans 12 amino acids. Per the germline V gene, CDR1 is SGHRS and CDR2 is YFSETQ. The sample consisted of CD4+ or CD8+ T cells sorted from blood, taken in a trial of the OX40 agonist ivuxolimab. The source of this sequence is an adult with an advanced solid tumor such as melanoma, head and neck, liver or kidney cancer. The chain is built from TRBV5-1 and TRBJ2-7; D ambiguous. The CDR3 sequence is CASSPPDPWQYF. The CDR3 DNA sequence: TGCGCCAGCAGCCCTCCGGACCCTTGGCAGTACTTC. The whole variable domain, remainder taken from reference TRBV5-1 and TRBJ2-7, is KAGVTQTPRYLIKTRGQQVTLSCSPISGHRSVSWYQQTPGQGLQFLFEYFSETQRNKGNFPGRFSGRQFSNSRSEMNVSTLELGDSALYLCASSPPDPWQYFGPGTRLTVT.